What follows are 7 T cell receptor beta chains derived from one specimen sequenced in a study of blood T cell repertoires in COVID-19. The protocol was immunoSEQ multiplex PCR, while the TCRdb copy is restricted to in-frame clones and leaves out a portion. The table lists fewer than 90,000 clones, just over 85% of them singletons, with about 8% in the top ten. Material for sequencing was peripheral blood. Every receptor here comes from a man younger than 45 with acute or convalescent COVID-19.

The chain uses TRBV27 and TRBJ2-7; possible D gene TRBD2, 5 bases. The CDR3 sequence is 14 residues long. V was cut by 6 bases and J by 5 bases, with 17 bases left in between. The germline V gene has CDR1 MNHEY and CDR2 SMNVEV (reference sequence). The CDR3 nucleotides read TGTGCCAGCAGACTCCCCCGGACTTTTCACGAGCAGTACTTC. Protein sequence: CASRLPRTFHEQYF.

This chain joins TRBV19 and TRBJ2-7, with TRBD1 matching over 9 bases. Trimming at V came to 4 bases and at J to 4 bases, leaving 8 bases not matched to a gene. Germline V CDR1 and CDR2: LNHDA, SQIVND (reference sequence). This CDR3 has 15 amino acids. CDR3 in amino acids: CASSTLGTGLYEQYF. DNA for the CDR3: TGTGCCAGTAGTACTTTAGGGACAGGGTTATACGAGCAGTACTTC.

The chain employs TRBV30 and TRBJ2-2; 7 bases fit TRBD1. The CDR3 is 13 amino acids. Germline CDR1 reads GTSNPN; CDR2 reads SVGIG (reference sequence). The CDR3 region has the DNA TGTGCGCTCGACAGGGCGAACACCGGGGAGCTGTTTTTT. Translation: CALDRANTGELFF.

The chain joins TRBV5-1 to TRBJ2-2, with D maybe TRBD2 (6 bases). Germline assignment: CDR1 SGHRS and CDR2 YFSETQ. The CDR3 sequence is 17 residues long. Trimming pared 1 base from V and 0 bases from J, leaving 13 bases between. This chain's CDR3 is CASSLSYGSANTGELFF. CDR3 in DNA: TGCGCCAGCAGCTTGTCTTACGGGAGCGCGAACACCGGGGAGCTGTTTTTT.

The rearrangement links TRBV5-1 to TRBJ1-2; a possible D gene is TRBD1 (5 bases). Germline V gene sequence: CDR1 SGHRS, CDR2 YFSETQ. The V gene lost 4 bases and the J gene lost 9 bases, with 13 bases spanning the gap. The CDR3 length is 12 residues. CDR3 sequence: CASSLLQESYTF. The CDR3 nucleotides read TGCGCCAGCAGCCTCCTACAGGAGAGCTACACCTTC.

Only one count was recorded for this clone. The chain's CDR3 is CASSYSPGLEKLFF. As DNA, the CDR3 is TGTGCCAGCAGTTACTCGCCGGGTCTTGAAAAACTGTTTTTT. The chain is built from TRBV6-5 and TRBJ1-4; unclear D gene. V dropped 0 bases and J dropped 7 bases, with 9 bases sitting between them. This CDR3 contains 14 residues. CDR1 is MNHEY and CDR2 is SVGAGI in the germline V gene.

This rearrangement joins TRBV12-1 to TRBJ1-1. TRBV12-1 constitutes a pseudogene. This CDR3 is built from 16 residues. DNA for the CDR3: TGTGCCAGCAGCTTTGTGGGGAGTAAGGGAAACACTGAAGCTTTCTTT. Protein sequence: CASSFVGSKGNTEAFF.